This TCR beta chain was found in a study of T cells in Graves' hyperthyroidism and ophthalmopathy. Study-level background: The blood sample was taken at first diagnosis, before treatment began. Study-level results: Ophthalmopathy was predicted by the model a median of 6.5 months ahead of onset.

With regard to this clonotype: Antigen: not known.

Amplification targeted TCR beta CDR3 regions from RNA transcripts. Using the HTBI primer set, a first-round RT-PCR was run on the TCR CDR3. Using its own MiXCR run on the multiplex PCR reads, TCRdb lists one record per CDR3 protein. The repertoire holds some 500,000 distinct CDR3 sequences, with around 22% as singletons. Germline lookup yields CDR1 SGHRS and CDR2 YFSETQ. The ends lost 3 bases at V and 3 bases at J; junction bases unmatched: 1. This CDR3 is built from 14 residues. For the diagnoses, clinical symptoms, serum thyroxine and TRAb, thyroid ultrasound and orbital computed tomography were used. Extraction of PBMCs used approximately 10 ml of fresh peripheral blood.

The rearrangement links TRBV5-1 to TRBJ1-3; 9 positions match TRBD1. The clonotype comes from a woman in her 30s with Graves' ophthalmopathy. Input material: blood. The chain's CDR3 is CASSWTGVGNTIYF. CDR3 bases: TGCGCCAGCAGCTGGACAGGGGTTGGAAACACCATATATTTT.